This is a list of T cell receptor beta chains from one sample in a study of blood T cell repertoires in COVID-19. Clones were read by immunoSEQ multiplex PCR, and TCRdb kept only the in-frame ones, dropping some. Of a few hundred thousand clones detected, less than 95% appear once; the ten largest clones hold 0.6%. The sequencing sample was made of PBMCs or T cells enriched from blood (not recorded which). The receptors derive from a young man who had recovered from COVID-19. CDR3s include the opening cysteine and the closing phenylalanine or tryptophan. Fields, in order: D gene, clone size, J gene, V gene, CDR3 DNA, CDR3 protein. D genes are given only for firm matches. The listing skips clone size in some rows; elsewhere it reads once, few, many or a size class.

>TRBD2|-|TRBJ2-4|TRBV4-1
TGCGCCAGCAGCCAAGGCGGCGGGAGGGCCGAGCTTCAGTACTTC
CASSQGGGRAELQYF
>TRBD1|-|TRBJ1-3|TRBV9
TGTGCCAGCAGTGACAGGGGAAGCTCTGGAAACACCATATATTTT
CASSDRGSSGNTIYF
>-|many|TRBJ2-2|TRBV3-1/TRBV3-2
TGTGCCAGCAGCCTTGGGGGGGCTAGAACCGGGGAGCTGTTTTTT
CASSLGGARTGELFF
>-|-|TRBJ1-3|TRBV2
TGTGCCAGCAGTGAAGGACGGAGCTCTGGAAACACCATATATTTT
CASSEGRSSGNTIYF
>TRBD1|-|TRBJ2-3|TRBV29-1
TGCAGCGTTCCCGAGGGGGCCTATACGCAGTATTTT
CSVPEGAYTQYF
>-|-|TRBJ1-2|TRBV4-1
TGCGCCAGCAGCCAAGATCGGCAGGATGGCTACACCTTC
CASSQDRQDGYTF
>TRBD1|-|TRBJ2-3|TRBV20-1
TGCAGTGCTTTCCGGGACAGTCAGTATTTT
CSAFRDSQYF
>TRBD1|-|TRBJ1-5|TRBV11-2
TGTGCCAGCAGCGCCCGGGACAGCTACAATCAGCCCCAGCATTTT
CASSARDSYNQPQHF
>TRBD2|-|TRBJ2-7|TRBV3-1/TRBV3-2
TGTGCCAGCAGCCAAGGCCCAGCGGGAGGGGCCTACGAGCAGTACTTC
CASSQGPAGGAYEQYF
>-|-|TRBJ2-3|TRBV2
TGTGCCAGCAGTTGGCTAGCGCCTAGCACAGATACGCAGTATTTT
CASSWLAPSTDTQYF
>TRBD1|-|TRBJ1-1|TRBV12-5
TGTGCTAGTGGTTTGGTACCCGGGACAGGGGTGAAGAACACTGAAGCTTTCTTT
CASGLVPGTGVKNTEAFF
>-|-|TRBJ1-4|TRBV7-9
TGTGCCAGCAGCTTAGATAGCAGGGAACTGTTTTTT
CASSLDSRELFF
>-|-|TRBJ2-5|TRBV6-2/TRBV6-3
TGTGCCAGCAGTGGCCGGGACTCCAGTTACGTGAAGACCCAGTACTTC
CASSGRDSSYVKTQYF
>TRBD2|-|TRBJ2-7|TRBV28
TGTGCCAGCAGTTTCCCGACTAGCGGGAGGGCCAGGAGCTACGAGCAGTACTTC
CASSFPTSGRARSYEQYF
>TRBD1|-|TRBJ1-6|TRBV5-4
TGTGCCAGCAGCTGGGGGACAGATCTTAATTCACCCCTCCACTTT
CASSWGTDLNSPLHF
>TRBD2|-|TRBJ2-1|TRBV18
TGTGCCAGCTCACCCGGCGGGAGTCCCTCCTACAATGAGCAGTTCTTC
CASSPGGSPSYNEQFF
>-|-|TRBJ1-4|TRBV4-1
TGCGCCAGCAGCCCCACGGTCCTTAATGAAAAACTGTTTTTT
CASSPTVLNEKLFF
>-|-|TRBJ2-5|TRBV2
TGTGCCAGCAGCGGAACAGGGTTGGAGACCCAGTACTTC
CASSGTGLETQYF
>-|-|TRBJ1-1|TRBV10-1
TGCGCCAGCAAGCCGACAGGAAACACTGAAGCTTTCTTT
CASKPTGNTEAFF
>TRBD2|-|TRBJ2-2|TRBV15
TGTGCCACCAGCCCCAGCGGGAGTTGGACCGGGGAGCTGTTTTTT
CATSPSGSWTGELFF
>-|-|TRBJ1-2|TRBV6-5
TGTGCCAGCAGTTACGGTCGGGGTCTTGTGCGCTACACCTTC
CASSYGRGLVRYTF
>TRBD2|once|TRBJ2-1|TRBV7-9
TGTGCCAGCAGCTTAGCCGGTGGGCGGGGGGGCTACAATGAGCAGTTCTTC
CASSLAGGRGGYNEQFF
>TRBD1|-|TRBJ2-7|TRBV14
TGTGCCAGCAGCCAAGGACAGGGAATCTCCTACGAGCAGTACTTC
CASSQGQGISYEQYF
>TRBD1|-|TRBJ1-1|TRBV14
TGTGCCACAGACAGGGGAGCGGGGAACACTGAAGCTTTCTTT
CATDRGAGNTEAFF
>-|-|TRBJ1-3|TRBV18
TGTGCCAGCTCACCCCTCGCGACTGGAAACACCATATATTTT
CASSPLATGNTIYF
>-|once|TRBJ2-7|TRBV2
TGTGCCAGCAGTGAAACGGGAACGCAGTACTTC
CASSETGTQYF
>-|-|TRBJ1-1|TRBV12-3/TRBV12-4
TGTGCCAGCAGGGGTGAGGCCACTGAAGCTTTCTTT
CASRGEATEAFF
>-|-|TRBJ1-2|TRBV6-5
TGTGCCACTTTAAGGCAGGTTAACTATGGCTACACCTTC
CATLRQVNYGYTF
>TRBD1|-|TRBJ2-3|TRBV5-4
TGTGCCAGCAGCTTTGGACAGGGCGGCACAGATACGCAGTATTTT
CASSFGQGGTDTQYF
>-|-|TRBJ2-1|TRBV13
TGTGCCAGCAGCTTGGGAGCACGGGGCTACAATGAGCAGTTCTTC
CASSLGARGYNEQFF
>-|-|TRBJ2-1|TRBV5-1
TGCGCCAGCAGCCCCCCATCCTCCTACAATGAGCAGTTCTTC
CASSPPSSYNEQFF
>TRBD2|-|TRBJ2-3|TRBV19
TGTGCCAGTAGTGCCCTAGCGGGGAGCACAGATACGCAGTATTTT
CASSALAGSTDTQYF
>TRBD1|-|TRBJ1-2|TRBV7-6
TGTGCCAGCAGCCCCGGGACAGGGTCAGTAGACTATGGCTACACCTTC
CASSPGTGSVDYGYTF
>-|-|TRBJ1-5|TRBV6-4
TGTGCCAGCATACCGGTCCAACAGGACCGCAATCAGCCCCAGCATTTT
CASIPVQQDRNQPQHF
>TRBD2|-|TRBJ2-1|TRBV30
TGTGCCTGGAACGCGGGAGGGCGCCACAATGAGCAGTTCTTC
CAWNAGGRHNEQFF
>-|-|TRBJ2-7|TRBV3-1/TRBV3-2
TGTGCCAGCAGCCATGGCGCCGGGGACTACGAGCAGTACTTC
CASSHGAGDYEQYF
>-|-|TRBJ1-2|TRBV5-1
TGCGCCAGCAGCTTCCAGCAGGGAGGAGGCTACACCTTC
CASSFQQGGGYTF